This T cell receptor (beta chain) originates from a study of tumor and adjacent non-tumor tissue in lung cancer. Study at large: Stage I to III disease affected approximately 11 men and roughly five women aged about 31 to 85. Findings and caveats of the study: Normal lung showed higher cumulative top 100 clone frequency than tumor. Tumor tissue had significantly higher TCR diversity than normal lung.

RNA was extracted from bulk tissue without any cell sorting. Comment on this clonotype: The antigen is not known. In this CDR3 the conserved last residue, phenylalanine or tryptophan, is missing, so a read error is likely.

The library came from three nested PCR rounds adapted from ARM-PCR protocols. TCRdb independently ran MiXCR on the multiplex PCR reads; one entry per CDR3 protein. The sample records 70,000 or so distinct CDR3 sequences, about three fifths being singletons. Trimming left V 7 bases short and J 3 bases short, with 16 bases between. The V gene's germline CDR1 is SGHAT and CDR2 FQNNGV. The CDR3 totals 14 residues. This clonotype originated in a man aged 50 or older with non-small cell lung cancer. Sequencing input: lung tumor tissue. This chain connects TRBV11-2 to TRBJ2-7, with D perhaps matching TRBD1 (6 bases). The CDR3 region has the DNA TGTGCCAGCACAACACAGGGAACCAGCTACGAGCAGTACTCC. This translates into CASTTQGTSYEQYS.